Described below is a single TCR beta chain sequence and its context. Its antigen is still unknown. No base-level quality is on record; no much larger clone is a single base apart. The immunoSEQ Assay, a bias-controlled multiplex PCR, was used to amplify TCRbeta CDR3 regions from genomic DNA. The original pipeline was this. Nucleated cell counts per sample were estimated from amplification of reference gene primers within the assay. To quantify the absolute abundance of each unique TCRbeta CDR3 rearrangement, sequence reads were collapsed and filtered. Productive Simpson clonality was computed per sample as the square root of Simpson's diversity index over productive rearrangements. TCRdb obtained this table from immuneACCESS and retained in-frame rearrangements with V and J assigned. These tables miss some clones; where compared with another copy, unresolved V genes account for less than half of the shortfall, and the remainder is unexplained. D and trimming come from the DNA, and the V and J calls and clone size come from that table. This sample is represented by about 310,000 clones; approximately 86% of them were singletons. The biggest ten clones account for 1% to 1.5% of the sample.

The data stem from a study of blood T cell repertoires in COVID-19 (dated by TCRdb to about 2020). In terms of the full investigation: Samples covering the acute and convalescent phases of COVID-19 were provided by collaborators in the United States, Italy and Spain. The repertoires were made available in a free public database intended to serve as a resource for research on the immune response to SARS-CoV-2. The dataset comprised deeply sampled blood TCRbeta repertoires from subjects exposed to, actively infected with, or recovered from COVID-19. Where available, HLA class I and class II types were obtained from metadata supplied by the sample provider rather than from assay-based typing. Samples were obtained from the ongoing ImmuneRACE study (first 160 participants) and from 1,254 subjects provided by 6 global collaborators. Sample metadata almost always included a de-identified subject ID, COVID-19 status, age in years and sex. The material from the prospective study consisted of cDNA or gDNA derived from T cells, B-cell-depleted T cells, or PBMCs. Study-wide findings and limitations: Clinical and demographic metadata were provided uncurated, with the amount varying by source and participant.

The collaborating institutions used their own protocols to collect whole blood in K2EDTA tubes. For TCRbeta analysis, collaborators shipped samples in one of three forms: frozen whole blood, isolated PBMCs, or DNA extracted from either of those sample types. V drops 7 bases and J drops 6 bases, leaving 16 bases in between. CDR1 LNHDA and CDR2 SQIVND are derived from the germline V gene (reference sequence). The CDR3 holds 14 amino acids from the cysteine to the phenylalanine. The only DNA kept is the CDR3, 42 bases in frame from the first base. In this chain, TRBV19 is recombined with TRBJ1-5, and possibly TRBD1, on 5 matching bases. Sequencing was performed on peripheral blood. The TCR was taken from an older man with acute or convalescent COVID-19. For the CDR3, the sequence is CASTLSWGGQPQHF. The nucleotide sequence is TGTGCCAGTACCCTAAGTTGGGGCGGTCAGCCCCAGCATTTT.